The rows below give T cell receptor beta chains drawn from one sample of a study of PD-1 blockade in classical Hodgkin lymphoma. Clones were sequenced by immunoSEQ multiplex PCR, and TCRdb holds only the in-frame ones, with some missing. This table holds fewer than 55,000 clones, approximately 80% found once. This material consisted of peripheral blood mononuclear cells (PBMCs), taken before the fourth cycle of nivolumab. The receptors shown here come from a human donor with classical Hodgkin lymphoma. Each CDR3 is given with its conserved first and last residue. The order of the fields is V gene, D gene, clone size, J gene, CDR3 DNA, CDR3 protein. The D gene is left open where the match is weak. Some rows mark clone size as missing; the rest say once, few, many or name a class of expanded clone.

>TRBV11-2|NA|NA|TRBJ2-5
TGTGCCAGCAGCTTATGGAGGGAAGAGACCCAGTACTTC
CASSLWREETQYF
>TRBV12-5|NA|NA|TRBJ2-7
TGTGCTAGCGCTGGTTTCGGCCACGAGCAGTACTTC
CASAGFGHEQYF
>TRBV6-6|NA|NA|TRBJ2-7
TGTGCCAGCACCCCCCAGGGGAGCTCCTACGAGCAGTACTTC
CASTPQGSSYEQYF
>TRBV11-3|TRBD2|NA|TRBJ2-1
TGTGCCAGCAGCCCCTCCGGGACTAGCGGGTACAATGAGCAGTTCTTC
CASSPSGTSGYNEQFF
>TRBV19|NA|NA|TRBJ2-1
TGTGCCAGTAGTATAGTATTCTCTCAGGGGGGGGGTAAGTTCCACAATGAGCAGTTCTTC
CASSIVFSQGGGKFHNEQFF
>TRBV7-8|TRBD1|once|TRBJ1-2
TGTGCCAGCAGCTTAGCGCTCCCCGGGACAGAGTATGGCTACACCTTC
CASSLALPGTEYGYTF
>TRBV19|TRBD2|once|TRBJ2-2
TGTGCCAGTAGTATAGGAACTAGCGGCTACACCGGGGAGCTGTTTTTT
CASSIGTSGYTGELFF
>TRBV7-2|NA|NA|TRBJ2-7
TGTGCCAGCAGCTTCCACACAGGGTACGAGCAGTACTTC
CASSFHTGYEQYF
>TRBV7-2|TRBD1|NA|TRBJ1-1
TGTGCCAGCAGCATCACAGGGGGAGCGGCTTTCTTT
CASSITGGAAFF
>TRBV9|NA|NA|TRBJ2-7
TGTGCCAGCAGCGTAGCAGAGGGCAAGGACTACGAGCAGTACTTC
CASSVAEGKDYEQYF
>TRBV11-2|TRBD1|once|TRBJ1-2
TGTGCCAGCAGCGTCGACAGGGCCAGTAGTAGGACCTTC
CASSVDRASSRTF
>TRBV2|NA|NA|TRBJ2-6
TGTGCCAGCAGTGAAGCGAGGGTTCCTGGGGCCAACGTCCTGACTTTC
CASSEARVPGANVLTF
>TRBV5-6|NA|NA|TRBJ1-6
TGTGCCAGCAGCTTGTCGGGACACTATAATTCACCCCTCCACTTT
CASSLSGHYNSPLHF
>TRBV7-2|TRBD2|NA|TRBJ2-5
TGTGCCAGCAGGGCGGTTAGCGGGAGGCTCCAGGAGACCCAGTACTTC
CASRAVSGRLQETQYF
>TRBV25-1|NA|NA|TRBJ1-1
TGTGCCAGCAGTGCGCAGGGGACGGGAGTAGCTTTCTTT
CASSAQGTGVAFF
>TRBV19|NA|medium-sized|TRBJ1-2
TGTGCCAGTAGTATGGGGCCCGGGCATGGCTACACCTTC
CASSMGPGHGYTF
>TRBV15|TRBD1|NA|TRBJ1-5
TGTGCCACCAGGACAGGGGCCCCCAATCAGCCCCAGCATTTT
CATRTGAPNQPQHF
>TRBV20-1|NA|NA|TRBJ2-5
TGCAGTGCTACGGGCGAGGAGACCCAGTACTTC
CSATGEETQYF
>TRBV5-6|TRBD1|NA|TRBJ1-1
TGTGCCAGCAGCTGGGGACAGCTCACTGAAGCTTTCTTT
CASSWGQLTEAFF
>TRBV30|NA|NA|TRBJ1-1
TGTGCCTGGAGTGAGCCTATAGTGGGAGCTTTCTTT
CAWSEPIVGAFF